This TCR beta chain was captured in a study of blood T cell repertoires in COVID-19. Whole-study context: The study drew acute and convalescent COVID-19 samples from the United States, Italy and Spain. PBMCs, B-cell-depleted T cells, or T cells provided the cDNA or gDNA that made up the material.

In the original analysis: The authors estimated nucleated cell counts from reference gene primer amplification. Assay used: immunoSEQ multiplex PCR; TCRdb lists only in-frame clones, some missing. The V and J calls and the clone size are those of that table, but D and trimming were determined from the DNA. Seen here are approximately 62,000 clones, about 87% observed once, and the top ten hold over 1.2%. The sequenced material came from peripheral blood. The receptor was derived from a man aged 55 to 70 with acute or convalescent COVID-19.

The CDR3, as DNA: TGCGCCAGCAGCTGGGAGGGGGAGACCCAGTACTTC. Amino acids: CASSWEGETQYF. This chain links TRBV5-1 with TRBJ2-5, with 7 nucleotides matching TRBD2. The CDR3 has 12 residues. V gave up 3 bases and J gave up 5 bases; unmatched junction bases: 1. Germline-derived CDR1 and CDR2 are SGHRS and YFSETQ.